The clone carrying this T cell receptor beta chain was recorded a few times. A read error may explain this, as a much larger clone is one base away. The sample comes from a study of CD8+CD57+ T cells in acquired aplastic anemia. Overall study: The average for DNA from sorted CD4+ and CD8+ cells was 3 to 4 ug.

TCR beta VDJ and CDR3 were profiled, and genomic DNA was the template. MiXCR, applied by TCRdb to the reads, yields one record per CDR3 protein. This sample has over 150,000 distinct CDR3 sequences, with around 59% found just once. Sequencing was performed on sorted CD4+, CD8+, or CD8+CD57+ T cells (not recorded which) from PBMCs. This clonotype was sampled from a human donor in good health, serving as a control.

The CDR3 spells CASSLSQGQGGGGNYGYTF. CDR3 sequence (DNA): TGTGCCAGCAGCTTATCGCAGGGGCAGGGAGGGGGGGGTAACTATGGCTACACCTTC. V usage is TRBV7-9 and J usage is TRBJ1-2, with D perhaps TRBD1 (6 bases). V lost 2 bases, J lost 1 base, and 23 bases lay in between. The germline V gene encodes CDR1 SEHNR and CDR2 FQNEAQ (reference sequence). This CDR3 comprises 19 residues.